The TCR beta chain under discussion was sequenced for a study of blood T cells in healthy people across ages. Trimming stripped 7 bases from V and 6 bases from J, with 19 bases between. This CDR3 spans 15 amino acids. CDR1 and CDR2 from the germline V gene are MNHEY and SVGEGT. To note about this clonotype: Its matching antigen is unknown.

Then a second PCR, running roughly 6 to 12 cycles, was carried out with a sample-barcoded 5' primer and a J-beta primer mix. Using its own MiXCR run on the 5' RACE reads, TCRdb lists one record per CDR3 protein. Found here are 1 million to 1.2 million distinct CDR3 sequences, less than 45% of them singletons; the top ten hold less than 15%. Study findings and constraints: Estimated diversity across one million T cells was deemed an underestimate.

The TCR was taken from a man between 18 and 35 years old in good health. Sequences were obtained from blood. V is TRBV6-2 or TRBV6-3 and J is TRBJ2-4; D is possibly TRBD2 (5 bases). This CDR3 is CASNTEAAARNIQYF. The CDR3 nucleotides read TGTGCCAGCAACACGGAGGCAGCGGCCCGAAACATTCAGTACTTC.